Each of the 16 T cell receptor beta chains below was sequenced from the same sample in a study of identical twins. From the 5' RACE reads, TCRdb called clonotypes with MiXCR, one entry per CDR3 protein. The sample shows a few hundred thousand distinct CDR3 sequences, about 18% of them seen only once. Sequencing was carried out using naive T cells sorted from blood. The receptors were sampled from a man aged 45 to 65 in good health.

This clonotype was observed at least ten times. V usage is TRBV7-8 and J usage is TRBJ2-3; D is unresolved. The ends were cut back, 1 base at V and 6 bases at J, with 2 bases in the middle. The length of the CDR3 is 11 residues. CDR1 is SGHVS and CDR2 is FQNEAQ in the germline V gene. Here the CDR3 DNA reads TGTGCCAGCAGCTTAGTCGATACGCAGTATTTT. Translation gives CASSLVDTQYF. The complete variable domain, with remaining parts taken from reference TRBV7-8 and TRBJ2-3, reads GAGVSQSPRYKVAKRGQDVALRCDPISGHVSLFWYQQALGQGPEFLTYFQNEAQLDKSGLPSDRFFAERPEGSVSTLKIQRTQQEDSAVYLCASSLVDTQYFGPGTRLTVL.

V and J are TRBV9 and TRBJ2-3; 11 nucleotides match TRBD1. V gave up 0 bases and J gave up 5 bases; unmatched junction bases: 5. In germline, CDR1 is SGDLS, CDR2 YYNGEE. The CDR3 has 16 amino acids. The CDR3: CASSVEGTGGRDTQYF. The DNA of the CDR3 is TGTGCCAGCAGCGTAGAAGGGACAGGGGGTAGAGATACGCAGTATTTT.

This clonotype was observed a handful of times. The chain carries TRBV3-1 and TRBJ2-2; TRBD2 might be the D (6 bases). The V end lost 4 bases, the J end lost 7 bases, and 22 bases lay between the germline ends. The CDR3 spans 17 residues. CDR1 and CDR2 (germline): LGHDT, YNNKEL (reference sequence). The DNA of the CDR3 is TGTGCCAGCAGCCTCTGGACTAACCCCCAAGAGGGCGGGGAGCTGTTTTTT. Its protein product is CASSLWTNPQEGGELFF.

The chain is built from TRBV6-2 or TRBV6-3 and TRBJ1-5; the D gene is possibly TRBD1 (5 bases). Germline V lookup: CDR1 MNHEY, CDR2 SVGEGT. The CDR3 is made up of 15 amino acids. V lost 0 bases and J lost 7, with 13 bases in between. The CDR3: CASSYSGGGGQPQHF. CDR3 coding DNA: TGTGCCAGCAGTTACTCTGGGGGAGGAGGGCAGCCCCAGCATTTT.

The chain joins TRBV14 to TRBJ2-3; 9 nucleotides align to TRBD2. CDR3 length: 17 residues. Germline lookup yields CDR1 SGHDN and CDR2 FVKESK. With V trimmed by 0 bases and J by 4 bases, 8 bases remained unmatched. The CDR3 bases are TGTGCCAGCAGCCAAGATCGGAGACTAGCGGTGGCAGATACGCAGTATTTT. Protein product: CASSQDRRLAVADTQYF.

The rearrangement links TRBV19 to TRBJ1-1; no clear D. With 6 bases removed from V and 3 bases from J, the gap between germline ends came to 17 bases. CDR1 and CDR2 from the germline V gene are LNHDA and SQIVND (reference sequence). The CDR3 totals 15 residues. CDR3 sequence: CASRSVGDKDTEAFF. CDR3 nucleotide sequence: TGTGCCAGTAGGTCTGTTGGGGATAAGGACACTGAAGCTTTCTTT.

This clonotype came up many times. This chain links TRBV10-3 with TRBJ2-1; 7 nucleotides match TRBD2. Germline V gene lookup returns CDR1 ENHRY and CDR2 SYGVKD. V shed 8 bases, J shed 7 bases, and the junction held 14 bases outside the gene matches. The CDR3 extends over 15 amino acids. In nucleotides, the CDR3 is TGTGCCATCCGAGGTTCGGGAGGCCCCGAAAATGAGCAGTTCTTC. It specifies CAIRGSGGPENEQFF.

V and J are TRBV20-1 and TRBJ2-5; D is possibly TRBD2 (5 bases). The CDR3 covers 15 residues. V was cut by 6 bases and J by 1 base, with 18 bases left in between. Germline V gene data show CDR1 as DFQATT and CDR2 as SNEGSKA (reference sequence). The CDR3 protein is CSAKSPAGLQETQYF. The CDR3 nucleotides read TGCAGTGCCAAGTCACCCGCGGGCCTCCAAGAGACCCAGTACTTC.

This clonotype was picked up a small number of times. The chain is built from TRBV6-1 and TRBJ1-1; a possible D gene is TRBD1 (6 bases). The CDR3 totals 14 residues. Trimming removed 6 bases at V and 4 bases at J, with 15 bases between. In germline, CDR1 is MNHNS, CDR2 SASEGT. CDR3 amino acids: CASSPAGVSTEAFF. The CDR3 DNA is TGTGCCAGCAGCCCTGCAGGGGTTTCCACTGAAGCTTTCTTT.

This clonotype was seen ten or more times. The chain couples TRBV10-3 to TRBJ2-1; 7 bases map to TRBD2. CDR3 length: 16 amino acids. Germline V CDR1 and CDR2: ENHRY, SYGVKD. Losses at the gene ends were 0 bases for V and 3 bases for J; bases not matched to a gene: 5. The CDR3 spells CAISESGPSGYNEQFF. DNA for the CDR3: TGTGCCATCAGTGAGTCGGGGCCTAGCGGCTACAATGAGCAGTTCTTC.

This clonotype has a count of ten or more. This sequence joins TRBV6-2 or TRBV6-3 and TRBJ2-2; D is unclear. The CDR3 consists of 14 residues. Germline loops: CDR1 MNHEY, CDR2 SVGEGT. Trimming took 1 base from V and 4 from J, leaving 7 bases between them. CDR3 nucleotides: TGTGCCAGCAGTTACTTAAGAGGCACCGGGGAGCTGTTTTTT. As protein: CASSYLRGTGELFF.

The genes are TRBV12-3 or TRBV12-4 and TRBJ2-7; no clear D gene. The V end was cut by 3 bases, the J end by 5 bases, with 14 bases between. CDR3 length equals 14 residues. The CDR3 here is CASSLESTRDEQYF. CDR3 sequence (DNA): TGTGCCAGCAGTTTGGAGTCGACAAGAGACGAGCAGTACTTC.

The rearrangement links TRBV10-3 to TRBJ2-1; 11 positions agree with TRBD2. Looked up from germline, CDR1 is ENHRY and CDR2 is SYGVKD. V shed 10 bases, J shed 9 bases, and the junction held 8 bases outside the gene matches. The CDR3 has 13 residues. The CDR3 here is CATGVTSGTEQFF. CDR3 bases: TGTGCCACGGGGGTGACTAGCGGGACTGAGCAGTTCTTC.

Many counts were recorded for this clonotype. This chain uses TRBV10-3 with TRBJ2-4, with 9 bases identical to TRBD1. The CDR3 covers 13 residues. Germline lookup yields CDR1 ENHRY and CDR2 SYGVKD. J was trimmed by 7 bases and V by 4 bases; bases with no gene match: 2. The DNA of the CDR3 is TGTGCCATCAGTGGGGGGACAGGGAACATTCAGTACTTC. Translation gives CAISGGTGNIQYF.

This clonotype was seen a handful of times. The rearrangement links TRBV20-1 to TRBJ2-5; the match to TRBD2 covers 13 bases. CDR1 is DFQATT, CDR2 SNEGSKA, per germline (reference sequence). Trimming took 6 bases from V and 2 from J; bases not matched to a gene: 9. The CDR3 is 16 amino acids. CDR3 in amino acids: CSAMGLAGILQETQYF. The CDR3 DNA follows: TGCAGTGCAATGGGACTAGCGGGAATATTACAAGAGACCCAGTACTTC.

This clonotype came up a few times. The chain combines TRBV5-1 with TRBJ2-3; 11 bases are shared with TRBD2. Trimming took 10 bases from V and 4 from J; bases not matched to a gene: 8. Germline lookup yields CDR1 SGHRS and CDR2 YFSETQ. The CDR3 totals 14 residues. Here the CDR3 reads CAGSYSGRADTQYF. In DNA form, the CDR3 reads TGCGCCGGATCTTATAGCGGGAGGGCAGATACGCAGTATTTT.